Below, 32 T cell receptor beta chains from the same sample are listed, as sequenced in a study of identical twins. A single record per CDR3 protein comes from TCRdb applying MiXCR to the 5' RACE reads. The sample yields around 470,000 distinct CDR3 sequences, 12% to 15% seen once. These data were also filed under a second study, of yellow fever vaccine responses in identical twins.

What was sequenced was CD4+ T cells sorted from blood. All receptors derive from a woman between 18 and 29 years old in good health.

The chain combines TRBV7-2 with TRBJ1-1, with D hard to call. Trimming stripped 1 base from V and 0 bases from J, with 6 bases between. CDR1 is SGHTA and CDR2 is FQGNSA in the germline V gene. The CDR3 length is 14 residues. The CDR3 loop is CASSLEQMNTEAFF. The CDR3 coding sequence is TGTGCCAGCAGCTTAGAACAGATGAACACTGAAGCTTTCTTT.

This clonotype was seen a handful of times. The V and J genes are TRBV20-1 and TRBJ2-7; 7 bases are shared with TRBD2. Germline CDR1 and CDR2: DFQATT and SNEGSKA (reference sequence). V dropped 0 bases and J dropped 1; count of bases not matched to a gene: 6. The length of the CDR3 is 15 residues. DNA of the CDR3: TGCAGTGCTAGAGATCCGCAGCGGGGATCCTACGAGCAGTACTTC. It codes for CSARDPQRGSYEQYF.

The table lists this clonotype with a few counts. The chain joins TRBV24-1 to TRBJ2-7; the D gene could be TRBD1 or TRBD2 (5 bases each). The V gene's germline CDR1 is KGHDR and CDR2 SFDVKD. Trimming took 5 bases from V and 3 from J, leaving 19 bases between them. This CDR3 is 16 amino acids long. The CDR3 nucleotides read TGTGCCACCAGTGCCAGCAAGGGTCGGGGCCACTACGAGCAGTACTTC. Its protein is CATSASKGRGHYEQYF.

This clonotype came up a few times. CDR3 nucleotides: TGTGCCAGCAGCCAAGATCAGCCCGGGCCGTTAGCCAAAAACATTCAGTACTTC. This sequence encodes CASSQDQPGPLAKNIQYF. The V call is TRBV3-1, the J call TRBJ2-4, with D hard to call. The CDR3 is 18 residues long. Germline V gives CDR1 LGHDT, CDR2 YNNKEL (reference sequence). Trimming cost V 0 bases and J 0 bases, with 15 bases left between them.

CDR3 sequence: CASSLDQEGAKGLEQYF. CDR3 nucleotides: TGTGCCAGCAGCTTAGATCAAGAAGGGGCAAAGGGCCTCGAGCAGTACTTC. The rearrangement uses TRBV11-2 and TRBJ2-7, with D perhaps TRBD1 (5 bases). The germline V and J ends were trimmed by 0 bases and 6 bases, with 21 bases remaining between them. The length of the CDR3 is 17 residues. Germline assignment: CDR1 SGHAT and CDR2 FQNNGV.

In its sample, this clonotype was seen once. The rearrangement links TRBV12-3 or TRBV12-4 to TRBJ2-1; a possible D gene is TRBD2 (7 bases). Deletions cut 6 bases from V and 1 base from J, with 19 bases between. The CDR3 sequence is 17 residues long. The CDR3 loop reads CASRRTGGGSSYNEQFF. Here the CDR3 DNA reads TGTGCCAGCAGGCGGACTGGCGGGGGCAGTTCCTACAATGAGCAGTTCTTC.

This chain uses TRBV6-2 or TRBV6-3 with TRBJ2-3; 12 positions match TRBD2. Looked up from germline, CDR1 is MNHEY and CDR2 is SVGEGT. This CDR3 is built from 16 residues. With 2 bases clipped from V and 4 bases from J, the junction kept 4 bases outside the gene matches. The CDR3 region has the DNA TGTGCCAGCAGTTACATGCTAGCGGGAGGGGCAGATACGCAGTATTTT. Its translation is CASSYMLAGGADTQYF.

The chain carries TRBV24-1 and TRBJ2-3, with TRBD1 matching 9 bases. Germline values: CDR1 KGHDR, CDR2 SFDVKD. The CDR3 has 15 amino acids. The junction had 4 bases not matched to a gene; V was cut back by 4 bases and J by 3 bases. CDR3 coding DNA: TGTGCCACCAGTGACTTGGACAGGGGTACAGATACGCAGTATTTT. Translated, it gives CATSDLDRGTDTQYF.

V and J are TRBV28 and TRBJ2-6; 9 nucleotides align to TRBD1. Germline-derived CDR1 and CDR2 are MDHEN and SYDVKM. The CDR3 spans 15 residues. The trim removed 5 bases at V and 2 bases at J, leaving 1 base unmatched. CDR3 nucleotides: TGTGCCAGCAGTACAGGGGGCGCTGGGGCCAACGTCCTGACTTTC. Protein sequence: CASSTGGAGANVLTF.

This chain joins TRBV6-2 or TRBV6-3 and TRBJ2-3, with 10 bases that match TRBD2. Germline V gives CDR1 MNHEY, CDR2 SVGEGT. The CDR3 has 14 residues. Trimming took 4 bases from V and 4 from J; bases not matched to a gene: 2. The CDR3 nucleotides are TGTGCCAGCAGTTTCCTAGCGGGAGCAGATACGCAGTATTTT. Protein sequence: CASSFLAGADTQYF.

This clonotype has at least ten counts. The chain couples TRBV12-3 or TRBV12-4 to TRBJ2-3; no definite D call. V gave up 6 bases and J gave up 0 bases, with 4 bases separating them. The CDR3 loop spans 12 amino acids. The CDR3 spells CASSLSTDTQYF. In DNA form, the CDR3 reads TGTGCCAGCAGCCTTAGCACAGATACGCAGTATTTT.

The chain couples TRBV6-1 to TRBJ1-1; D unresolved. Deletions cut 8 bases from V and 6 bases from J, with 19 bases between. The CDR3 extends over 14 amino acids. From germline, CDR1 is MNHNS and CDR2 SASEGT. The CDR3: CASRSPGGEAEAFF. The CDR3 coding sequence is TGTGCCAGCCGCTCCCCAGGAGGAGAGGCTGAAGCTTTCTTT.

This clonotype came up a few times. This sequence joins TRBV5-1 and TRBJ2-3; no clear D. V was pared by 1 base and J by 3 bases, with 9 bases between. The CDR3 totals 14 residues. The germline CDR1 and CDR2 sequences are SGHRS and YFSETQ. CDR3 DNA sequence: TGCGCCAGCAGCTTGCAACTCACTACAGATACGCAGTATTTT. It specifies CASSLQLTTDTQYF.

The chain recombines TRBV11-2 with TRBJ2-7, with TRBD2 matching over 12 bases. Germline CDR1 SGHAT, CDR2 FQNNGV. After removal of 8 bases from V and 0 bases from J, the junction contained 17 bases not matched to a gene. The CDR3 is made up of 19 amino acids. In nucleotides, the CDR3 is TGTGCCAGCTGGGGTATGGACAGGACTAGCGGGATGAGCTCCTACGAGCAGTACTTC. Translating gives CASWGMDRTSGMSSYEQYF. Full variable domain (missing parts from reference TRBV11-2 and TRBJ2-7): EAGVAQSPRYKIIEKRQSVAFWCNPISGHATLYWYQQILGQGPKLLIQFQNNGVVDDSQLPKDRFSAERLKGVDSTLKIQPAKLEDSAVYLCASWGMDRTSGMSSYEQYFGPGTRLTVT.

The chain couples TRBV28 to TRBJ2-7; D possibly corresponds to TRBD1 (6 bases). Per germline, CDR1 MDHEN and CDR2 SYDVKM. V dropped 10 bases and J dropped 3 bases, with 16 bases sitting between them. The CDR3 covers 13 residues. This CDR3 reads CAITGSPIYEQYF. The DNA for the CDR3 is TGTGCCATCACAGGGTCCCCTATCTACGAGCAGTACTTC.

The rearrangement links TRBV3-1 to TRBJ1-2; 7 positions agree with TRBD1. The CDR3 sequence is 15 residues long. Germline V gives CDR1 LGHDT, CDR2 YNNKEL (reference sequence). J was trimmed by 4 bases and V by 1 base; bases with no gene match: 6. The CDR3 loop is CASSQGDRGGYGYTF. DNA for the CDR3: TGTGCCAGCAGCCAAGGGGACAGAGGGGGCTATGGCTACACCTTC.

The chain carries TRBV10-3 and TRBJ2-3; TRBD1 aligns across 9 bases. The germline CDR1 and CDR2 sequences are ENHRY and SYGVKD. CDR3 size: 14 residues. J gave up 1 base and V 8 bases, and 4 bases lay outside the gene matches. The CDR3 sequence: CAILRDRGTDTQYF. In DNA, the CDR3 is TGTGCCATCCTCCGGGACAGGGGCACAGATACGCAGTATTTT.

The gene calls are TRBV7-6 and TRBJ1-2; no definite D call. V was trimmed by 4 bases and J by 1 base, leaving 10 bases between them. In germline, CDR1 is SGHVS, CDR2 FNYEAQ. The CDR3 totals 14 residues. CDR3 coding DNA: TGTGCCAGCAGCTCCGCTGCATTTAACTATGGCTACACCTTC. Translating gives CASSSAAFNYGYTF.

This clonotype came up a few times. V usage is TRBV12-3 or TRBV12-4 and J usage is TRBJ2-7; D tentatively reads TRBD1 or TRBD2 (6 bases each). V was cut by 6 bases and J by 6 bases, with 21 bases left in between. This CDR3 is built from 15 residues. The CDR3 coding sequence is TGTGCCAGCAGCTTCGTGATGGGGGGCCCGTTCGAGCAGTACTTC. Its protein product is CASSFVMGGPFEQYF.

The CDR3, as DNA: TGTGCCAGCAGCACGCCGGGAAACAGGACCGGGGAGCTGTTTTTT. It encodes CASSTPGNRTGELFF. The chain joins TRBV5-6 to TRBJ2-2; D is tentatively TRBD1 or TRBD2 (5 bases each). V shed 4 bases and J shed 5 bases, with 15 bases lying between them. The CDR3 is 15 amino acids. The germline gives CDR1 SGHDT, CDR2 YYEEEE.

The rearrangement links TRBV12-3 or TRBV12-4 to TRBJ2-7; tentatively, D is TRBD1 or TRBD2 (6 bases each). V dropped 6 bases and J dropped 1 base, with 16 bases sitting between them. This CDR3 spans 15 amino acids. Here the CDR3 DNA reads TGTGCCAGCAGCCAAGGGGGGACGGGTTCCTACGAGCAGTACTTC. Translation: CASSQGGTGSYEQYF.

This sequence joins TRBV25-1 and TRBJ2-6, with 9 bases that match TRBD1. The CDR3 runs 23 residues. Germline V gene data show CDR1 as MGHDK and CDR2 as SYGVNS. V shed 1 base, J shed 3 bases, and the junction held 22 bases outside the gene matches. The CDR3 loop reads CASSESHRGRGLMEIDGANVLTF. The CDR3 DNA sequence: TGTGCCAGCAGTGAATCTCACAGGGGGCGCGGTCTAATGGAGATTGATGGGGCCAACGTCCTGACTTTC.

This clonotype was found a few times. J is TRBJ2-1 and V is TRBV20-1, with 8 positions matching TRBD1. Looked up from germline, CDR1 is DFQATT and CDR2 is SNEGSKA (reference sequence). This CDR3 is 13 amino acids long. Trimming cost V 3 bases and J 4 bases; bases outside gene matches: 2. The CDR3 reads CSASGTGYNEQFF. CDR3 sequence (DNA): TGCAGTGCTAGCGGGACAGGTTACAATGAGCAGTTCTTC.

The V gene is TRBV5-1, the J gene TRBJ2-2; TRBD1 aligns across 7 bases. Germline V gene data show CDR1 as SGHRS and CDR2 as YFSETQ. The CDR3 is made up of 15 amino acids. J was trimmed by 6 bases and V by 2 bases; bases with no gene match: 7. The CDR3 loop reads CASSFRGLAAGELFF. DNA of the CDR3: TGCGCCAGCAGCTTTAGGGGGCTGGCGGCCGGGGAGCTGTTTTTT. Using reference TRBV5-1 and TRBJ2-2 for the parts outside the CDR3, the full variable domain is KAGVTQTPRYLIKTRGQQVTLSCSPISGHRSVSWYQQTPGQGLQFLFEYFSETQRNKGNFPGRFSGRQFSNSRSEMNVSTLELGDSALYLCASSFRGLAAGELFFGEGSRLTVL.

This clonotype occurred a few times. The chain employs TRBV2 and TRBJ1-1, with D possibly TRBD1 on 5 matching bases. Looked up from germline, CDR1 is SNHLY and CDR2 is FYNNEI. This CDR3 spans 14 amino acids. V dropped 7 bases and J dropped 7 bases, with 19 bases sitting between them. CDR3 residues: CASTFIDSLNEAFF. CDR3 nucleotides: TGTGCCAGCACTTTCATCGACAGCCTGAATGAAGCTTTCTTT.

There are a few counts of this clonotype. CDR3 residues: CAISESEGSGSSTGELFF. The CDR3 nucleotides read TGTGCCATCAGTGAGTCGGAAGGGAGCGGGAGTTCCACCGGGGAGCTGTTTTTT. The chain uses TRBV10-3 and TRBJ2-2; 8 positions agree with TRBD2. J lost 4 bases, V lost 0 bases, and 10 bases had no gene match. The CDR3 is 18 residues long. Per the germline V gene, CDR1 is ENHRY and CDR2 is SYGVKD.

This clonotype is a singleton in its sample. The chain has TRBV3-1 and TRBJ2-1; the match to TRBD2 covers 8 bases. Germline lookup yields CDR1 LGHDT and CDR2 YNNKEL (reference sequence). The CDR3 length is 16 residues. V was clipped by 0 bases and J by 6 bases; unmatched bases: 7. CDR3 residues: CASSQEASGRGNEQFF. DNA of the CDR3: TGTGCCAGCAGCCAAGAAGCGAGCGGGAGAGGCAATGAGCAGTTCTTC.

This clonotype was observed at least ten times. At one end the junction does not follow the germline gene, possibly because of a read error. This chain uses TRBV5-1 with TRBJ2-5, with D possibly matching TRBD2 (5 bases). The CDR3 sequence is 11 residues long. CDR1 and CDR2 (germline): SGHRS, YFSETQ. The CDR3 loop is CASSLAETQYF. The DNA of the CDR3 is TGTGCCAGCAGCTTAGCGGAGACCCAGTACTTC.

The V and J genes are TRBV12-3 or TRBV12-4 and TRBJ2-5, with D possibly TRBD2 on 5 matching bases. The CDR3 consists of 10 residues. Trimming took 3 bases from V and 10 from J, leaving 6 bases between them. The CDR3 nucleotides read TGTGCCAGCAGTTTGGAGGTCCAGTACTTC. Its protein product is CASSLEVQYF.

V is TRBV7-9 and J is TRBJ2-1; 7 bases line up with TRBD2. The CDR3 has 16 amino acids. The germline V gene has CDR1 SEHNR and CDR2 FQNEAQ (reference sequence). V was pared by 2 bases and J by 1 base, with 5 bases of the junction left unmatched. The CDR3 bases are TGTGCCAGCAGCTTAAAAACGGGAGGATCCTACAATGAGCAGTTCTTC. This codes for CASSLKTGGSYNEQFF.

The chain recombines TRBV30 with TRBJ1-5; the D is unclear. The V and J ends lost 0 bases and 9 bases respectively, with 18 bases between them. Germline loops: CDR1 GTSNPN, CDR2 SVGIG (reference sequence). The length of the CDR3 is 15 residues. CDR3 residues: CAWSVADRVYGPQHF. The CDR3 nucleotides are TGTGCCTGGAGTGTAGCCGATCGGGTGTATGGGCCCCAGCATTTT.

V gene TRBV20-1 combines with J gene TRBJ2-1; 9 positions match TRBD1. Germline V gene sequence: CDR1 DFQATT, CDR2 SNEGSKA (reference sequence). The CDR3 has 16 residues. J was trimmed by 4 bases and V by 2 bases; bases with no gene match: 9. In DNA form, the CDR3 reads TGCAGTGCTAGAAACCCCGGGACAGGGATTTACAATGAGCAGTTCTTC. Encoded protein: CSARNPGTGIYNEQFF.